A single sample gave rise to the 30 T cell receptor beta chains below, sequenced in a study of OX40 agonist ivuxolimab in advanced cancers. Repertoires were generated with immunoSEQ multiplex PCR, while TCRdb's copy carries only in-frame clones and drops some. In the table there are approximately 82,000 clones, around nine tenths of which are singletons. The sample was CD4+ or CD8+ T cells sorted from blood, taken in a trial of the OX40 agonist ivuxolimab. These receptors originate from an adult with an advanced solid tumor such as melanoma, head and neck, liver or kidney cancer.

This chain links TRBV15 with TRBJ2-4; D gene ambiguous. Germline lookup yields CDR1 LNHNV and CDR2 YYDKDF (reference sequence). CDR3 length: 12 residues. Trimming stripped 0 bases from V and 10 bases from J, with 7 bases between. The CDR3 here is CATSRDIGIQYF. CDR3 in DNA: TGTGCCACCAGCAGAGATATAGGTATTCAGTACTTC.

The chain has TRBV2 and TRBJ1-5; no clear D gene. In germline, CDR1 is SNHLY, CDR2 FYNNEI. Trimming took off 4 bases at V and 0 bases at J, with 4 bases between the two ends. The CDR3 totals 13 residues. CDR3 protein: CASSGSSNQPQHF. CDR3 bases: TGTGCCAGCAGTGGGTCTAGCAATCAGCCCCAGCATTTT.

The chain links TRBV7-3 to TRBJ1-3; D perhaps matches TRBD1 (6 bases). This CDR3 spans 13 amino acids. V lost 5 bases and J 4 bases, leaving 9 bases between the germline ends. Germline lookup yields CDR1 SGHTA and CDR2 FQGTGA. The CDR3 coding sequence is TGTGCCAGCAGCCTGGACAGAGGAAACACCATATATTTT. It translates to CASSLDRGNTIYF.

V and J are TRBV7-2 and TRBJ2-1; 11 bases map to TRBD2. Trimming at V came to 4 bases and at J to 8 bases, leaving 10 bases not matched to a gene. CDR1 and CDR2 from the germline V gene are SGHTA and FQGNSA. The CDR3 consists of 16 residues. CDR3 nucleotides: TGTGCCAGCAGCTCCTATAGCGGGAGGGCCTTAGATGAGCAGTTCTTC. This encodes CASSSYSGRALDEQFF.

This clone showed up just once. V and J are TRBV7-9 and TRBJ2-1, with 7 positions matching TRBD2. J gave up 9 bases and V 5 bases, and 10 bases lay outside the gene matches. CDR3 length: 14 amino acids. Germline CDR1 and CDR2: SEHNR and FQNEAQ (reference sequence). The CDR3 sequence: CASSPRREAGEQFF. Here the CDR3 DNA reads TGTGCCAGCAGCCCCAGACGGGAGGCTGGTGAGCAGTTCTTC. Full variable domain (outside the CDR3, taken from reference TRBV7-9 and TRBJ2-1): DTGVSQNPRHKITKRGQNVTFRCDPISEHNRLYWYRQTLGQGPEFLTYFQNEAQLEKSRLLSDRFSAERPKGSFSTLEIQRTEQGDSAMYLCASSPRREAGEQFFGPGTRLTVL.

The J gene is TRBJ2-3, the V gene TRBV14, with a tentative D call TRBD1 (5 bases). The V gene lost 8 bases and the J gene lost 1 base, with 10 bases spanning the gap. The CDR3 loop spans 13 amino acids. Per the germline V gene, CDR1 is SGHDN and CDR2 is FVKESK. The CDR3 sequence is CASGQQGTDTQYF. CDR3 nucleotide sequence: TGTGCCAGCGGTCAACAGGGCACAGATACGCAGTATTTT.

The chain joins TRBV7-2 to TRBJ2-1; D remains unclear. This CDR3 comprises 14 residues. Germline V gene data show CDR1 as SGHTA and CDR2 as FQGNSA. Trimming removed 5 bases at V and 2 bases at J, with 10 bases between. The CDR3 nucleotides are TGTGCCAGCAGCCCGCGTCCAACCTACAATGAGCAGTTCTTC. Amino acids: CASSPRPTYNEQFF.

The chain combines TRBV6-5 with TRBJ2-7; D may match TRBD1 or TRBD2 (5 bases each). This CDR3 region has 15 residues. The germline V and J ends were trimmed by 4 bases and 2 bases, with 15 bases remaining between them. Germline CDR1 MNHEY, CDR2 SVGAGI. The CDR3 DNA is TGTGCCAGCAGTTCCCGGTCACTGGGGGCCTACGAGCAGTACTTC. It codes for CASSSRSLGAYEQYF.

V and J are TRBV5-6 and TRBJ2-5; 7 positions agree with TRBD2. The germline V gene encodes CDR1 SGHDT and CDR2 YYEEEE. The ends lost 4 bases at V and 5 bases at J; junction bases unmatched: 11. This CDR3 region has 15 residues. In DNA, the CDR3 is TGTGCCAGCAGCCCGGGCAGCGGGACGGGGGAGACCCAGTACTTC. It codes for CASSPGSGTGETQYF.

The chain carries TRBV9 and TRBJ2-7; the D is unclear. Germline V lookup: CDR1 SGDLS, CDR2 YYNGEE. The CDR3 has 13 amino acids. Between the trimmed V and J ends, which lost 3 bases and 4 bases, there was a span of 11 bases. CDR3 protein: CASSARLGYEQYF. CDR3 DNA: TGTGCCAGCAGCGCCCGGCTAGGGTACGAGCAGTACTTC.

CDR3 amino acids: CASSRTQGSYNEQFF. The CDR3 nucleotides are TGCGCCAGCAGCCGCACTCAGGGGTCCTACAATGAGCAGTTCTTC. J is TRBJ2-1 and V is TRBV4-3; possibly TRBD1 for D (6 bases). The CDR3 sequence is 15 residues long. The V and J ends lost 4 bases and 1 base respectively, with 11 bases between them. Germline loops: CDR1 LGHNA, CDR2 YSLEER.

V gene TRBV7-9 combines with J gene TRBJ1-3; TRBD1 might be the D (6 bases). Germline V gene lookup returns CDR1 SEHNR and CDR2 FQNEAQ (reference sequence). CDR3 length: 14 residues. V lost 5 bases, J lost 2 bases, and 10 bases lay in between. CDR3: CASSPGHAGNTIYF. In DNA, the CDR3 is TGTGCCAGCAGCCCGGGACACGCTGGAAACACCATATATTTT.

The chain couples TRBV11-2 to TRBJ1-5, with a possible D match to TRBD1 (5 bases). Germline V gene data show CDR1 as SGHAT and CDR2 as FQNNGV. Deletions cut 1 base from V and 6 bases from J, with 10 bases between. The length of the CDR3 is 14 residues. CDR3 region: CASSLGSGVQPQHF. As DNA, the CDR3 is TGTGCCAGCAGCTTAGGGTCGGGGGTTCAGCCCCAGCATTTT.

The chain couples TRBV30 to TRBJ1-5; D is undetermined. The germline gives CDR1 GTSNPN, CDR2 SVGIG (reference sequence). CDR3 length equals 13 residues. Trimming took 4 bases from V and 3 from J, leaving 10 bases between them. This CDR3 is CAWKGQPNQPQHF. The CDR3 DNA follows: TGTGCCTGGAAAGGGCAACCCAATCAGCCCCAGCATTTT. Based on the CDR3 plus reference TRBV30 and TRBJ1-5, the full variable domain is SQTIHQWPATLVQPVGSPLSLECTVEGTSNPNLYWYRQAAGRGLQLLFYSVGIGQISSEVPQNLSASRPQDRQFILSSKKLLLSDSGFYLCAWKGQPNQPQHFGDGTRLSIL.

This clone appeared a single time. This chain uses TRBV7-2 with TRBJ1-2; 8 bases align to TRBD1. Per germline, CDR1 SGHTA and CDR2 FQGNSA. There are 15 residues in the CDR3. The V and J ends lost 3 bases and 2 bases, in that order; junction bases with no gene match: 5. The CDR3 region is CASSLTGALNYGYTF. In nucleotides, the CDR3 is TGTGCCAGCAGCTTGACAGGGGCGTTAAACTATGGCTACACCTTC.

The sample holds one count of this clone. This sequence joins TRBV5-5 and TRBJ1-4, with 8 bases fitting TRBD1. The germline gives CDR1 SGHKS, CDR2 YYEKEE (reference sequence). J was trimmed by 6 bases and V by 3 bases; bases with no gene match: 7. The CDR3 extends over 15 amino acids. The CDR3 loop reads CASSSNDRGHEKLFF. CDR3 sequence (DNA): TGTGCCAGCAGCTCTAATGACAGGGGCCATGAAAAACTGTTTTTT.

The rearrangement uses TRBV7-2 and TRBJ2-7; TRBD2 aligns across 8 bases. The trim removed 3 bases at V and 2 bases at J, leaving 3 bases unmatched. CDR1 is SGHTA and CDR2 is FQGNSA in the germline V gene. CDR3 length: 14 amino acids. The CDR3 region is CASSFREGPYEQYF. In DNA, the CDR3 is TGTGCCAGCAGCTTCCGGGAGGGCCCCTACGAGCAGTACTTC.

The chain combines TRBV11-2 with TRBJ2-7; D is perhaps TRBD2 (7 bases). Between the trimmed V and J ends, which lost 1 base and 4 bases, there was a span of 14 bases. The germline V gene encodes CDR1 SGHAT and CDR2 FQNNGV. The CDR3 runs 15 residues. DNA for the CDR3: TGTGCCAGCAGCTTAGGGTCGAGGGGGGGGTACGAGCAGTACTTC. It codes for CASSLGSRGGYEQYF.

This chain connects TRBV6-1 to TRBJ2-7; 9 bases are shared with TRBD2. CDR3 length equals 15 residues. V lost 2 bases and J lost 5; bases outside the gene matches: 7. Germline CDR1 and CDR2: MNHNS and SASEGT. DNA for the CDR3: TGTGCCAGCAGTGAACTAGCGGGGCCCCAAGACGAGCAGTACTTC. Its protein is CASSELAGPQDEQYF.

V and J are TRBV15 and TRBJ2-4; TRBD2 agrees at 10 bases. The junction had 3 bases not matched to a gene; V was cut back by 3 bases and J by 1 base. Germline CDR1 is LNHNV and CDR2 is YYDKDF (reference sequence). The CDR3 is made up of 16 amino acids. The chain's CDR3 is CATSREAGGAKNIQYF. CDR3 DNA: TGTGCCACCAGCAGGGAAGCGGGAGGGGCCAAAAACATTCAGTACTTC.

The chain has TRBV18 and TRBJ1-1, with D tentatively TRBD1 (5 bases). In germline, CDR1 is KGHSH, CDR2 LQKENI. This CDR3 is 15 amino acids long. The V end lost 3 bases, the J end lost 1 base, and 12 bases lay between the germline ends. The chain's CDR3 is CASSPSGRGNTEAFF. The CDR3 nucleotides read TGTGCCAGCTCACCGTCGGGGCGGGGGAACACTGAAGCTTTCTTT.

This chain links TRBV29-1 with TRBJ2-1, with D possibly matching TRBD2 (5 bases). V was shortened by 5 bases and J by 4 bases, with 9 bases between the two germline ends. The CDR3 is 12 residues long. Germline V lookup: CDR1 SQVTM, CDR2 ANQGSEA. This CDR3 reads CSVPLGYNEQFF. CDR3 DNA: TGCAGCGTTCCACTAGGATACAATGAGCAGTTCTTC.

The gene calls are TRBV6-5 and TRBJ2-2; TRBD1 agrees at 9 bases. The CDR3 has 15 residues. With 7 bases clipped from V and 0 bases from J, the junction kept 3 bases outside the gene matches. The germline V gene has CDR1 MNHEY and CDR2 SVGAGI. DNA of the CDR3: TGTGCCAGCAAAACAGGGGGCTCGAACACCGGGGAGCTGTTTTTT. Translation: CASKTGGSNTGELFF.

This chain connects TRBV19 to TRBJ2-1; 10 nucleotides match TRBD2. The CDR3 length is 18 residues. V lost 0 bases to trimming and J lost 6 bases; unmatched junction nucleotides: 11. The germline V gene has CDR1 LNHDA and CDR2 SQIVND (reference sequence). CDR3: CASSIEAEREGWGNEQFF. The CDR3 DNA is TGTGCCAGTAGTATAGAGGCGGAGCGGGAGGGGTGGGGCAATGAGCAGTTCTTC.

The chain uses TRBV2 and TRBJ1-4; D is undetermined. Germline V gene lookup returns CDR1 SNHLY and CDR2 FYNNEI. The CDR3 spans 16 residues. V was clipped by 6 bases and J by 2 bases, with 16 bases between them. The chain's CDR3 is CASSRLGRSTNEKLFF. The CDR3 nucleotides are TGTGCCAGCAGCCGCCTAGGACGGAGCACTAATGAAAAACTGTTTTTT.

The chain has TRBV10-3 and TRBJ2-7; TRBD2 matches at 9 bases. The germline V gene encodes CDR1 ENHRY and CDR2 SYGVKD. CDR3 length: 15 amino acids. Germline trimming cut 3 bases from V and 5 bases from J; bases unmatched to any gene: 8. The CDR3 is CAISDNSGRVNEQYF. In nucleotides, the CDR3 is TGTGCCATCAGTGATAATAGCGGGAGAGTCAACGAGCAGTACTTC.

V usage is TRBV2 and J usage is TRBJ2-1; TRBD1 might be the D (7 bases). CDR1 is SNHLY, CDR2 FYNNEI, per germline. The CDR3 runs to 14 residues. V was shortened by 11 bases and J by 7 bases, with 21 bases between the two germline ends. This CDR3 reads CAGLPSQGGNEQFF. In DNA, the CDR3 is TGTGCCGGATTACCGAGCCAGGGGGGTAATGAGCAGTTCTTC.

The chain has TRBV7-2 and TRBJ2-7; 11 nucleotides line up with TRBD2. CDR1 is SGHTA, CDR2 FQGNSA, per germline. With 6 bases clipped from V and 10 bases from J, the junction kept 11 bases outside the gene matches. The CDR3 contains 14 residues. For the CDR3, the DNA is TGTGCCAGCAGTCTAGATAGCGGGAGGGCCGAACAGTACTTC. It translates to CASSLDSGRAEQYF.

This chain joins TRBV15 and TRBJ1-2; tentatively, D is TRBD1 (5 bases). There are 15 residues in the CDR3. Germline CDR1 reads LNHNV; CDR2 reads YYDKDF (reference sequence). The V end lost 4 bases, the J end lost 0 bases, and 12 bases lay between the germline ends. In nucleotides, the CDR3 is TGTGCCACCAGCAAGGGGCCCACCGCTAACTATGGCTACACCTTC. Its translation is CATSKGPTANYGYTF.

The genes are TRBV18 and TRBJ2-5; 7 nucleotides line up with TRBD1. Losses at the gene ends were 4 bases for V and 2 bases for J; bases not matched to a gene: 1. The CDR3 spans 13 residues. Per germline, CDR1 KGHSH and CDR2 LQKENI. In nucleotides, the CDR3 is TGTGCCAGCTCACGGGACAGACAAGAGACCCAGTACTTC. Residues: CASSRDRQETQYF.